This T cell receptor beta chain was sequenced during a study of blood T cell repertoires in COVID-19. Clones were read by immunoSEQ multiplex PCR, and TCRdb kept only the in-frame ones, dropping some. The data show almost 300,000 clones, with roughly 91% seen just once and around 10% held by the top ten. Sequenced material: peripheral blood. The sequence derives from a woman younger than 45 with COVID-19, enrolled during active disease.

As DNA, the CDR3 is TGCGCCAGCAGGGTTCAGGGCTCAGGTGAGCAGTTCTTC. It codes for CASRVQGSGEQFF. The chain couples TRBV5-1 to TRBJ2-1, with a weak D call TRBD1 (5 bases). The germline CDR1 and CDR2 sequences are SGHRS and YFSETQ. Trimming took off 5 bases at V and 9 bases at J, with 15 bases between the two ends. The CDR3 spans 13 residues. The variable domain in full, completed from reference TRBV5-1 and TRBJ2-1, reads KAGVTQTPRYLIKTRGQQVTLSCSPISGHRSVSWYQQTPGQGLQFLFEYFSETQRNKGNFPGRFSGRQFSNSRSEMNVSTLELGDSALYLCASRVQGSGEQFFGPGTRLTVL.